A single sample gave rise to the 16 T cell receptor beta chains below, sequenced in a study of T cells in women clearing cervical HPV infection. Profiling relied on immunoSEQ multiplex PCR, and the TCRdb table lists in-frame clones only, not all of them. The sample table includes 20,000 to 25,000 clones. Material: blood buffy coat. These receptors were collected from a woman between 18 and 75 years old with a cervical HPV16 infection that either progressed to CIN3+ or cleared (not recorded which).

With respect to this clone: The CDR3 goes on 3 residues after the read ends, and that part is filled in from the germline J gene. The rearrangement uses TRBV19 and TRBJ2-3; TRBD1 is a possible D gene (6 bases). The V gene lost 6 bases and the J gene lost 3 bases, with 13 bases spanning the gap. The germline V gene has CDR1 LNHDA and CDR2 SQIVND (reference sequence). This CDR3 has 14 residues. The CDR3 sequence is CASRHRDRTDTQYF. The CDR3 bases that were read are TGTGCCAGTAGACACAGGGATCGAACAGATACG.

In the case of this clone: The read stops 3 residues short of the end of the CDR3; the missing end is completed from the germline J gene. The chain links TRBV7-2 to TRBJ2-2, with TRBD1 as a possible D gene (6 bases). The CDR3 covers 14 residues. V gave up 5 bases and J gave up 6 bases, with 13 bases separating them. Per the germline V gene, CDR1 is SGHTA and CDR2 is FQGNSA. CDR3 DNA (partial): TGTGCCAGCAGCGCGTATCAGGGGTCCGGGGAG. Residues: CASSAYQGSGE. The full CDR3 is CASSAYQGSGELFF.

The CDR3 DNA, read in part, is TGCAGTGCTAGTGCGGGCGGGTACTACGAG. Residues: CSASAGGYYE. The complete CDR3 protein is CSASAGGYYEQYF. The gene calls are TRBV20-1 and TRBJ2-7; TRBD2 might be the D (5 bases). The read ends 3 residues early relative to the CDR3; the germline J gene fills the gap. The germline V gene has CDR1 DFQATT and CDR2 SNEGSKA (reference sequence). V was pared by 3 bases and J by 3 bases, with 12 bases between. This CDR3 is 13 amino acids long.

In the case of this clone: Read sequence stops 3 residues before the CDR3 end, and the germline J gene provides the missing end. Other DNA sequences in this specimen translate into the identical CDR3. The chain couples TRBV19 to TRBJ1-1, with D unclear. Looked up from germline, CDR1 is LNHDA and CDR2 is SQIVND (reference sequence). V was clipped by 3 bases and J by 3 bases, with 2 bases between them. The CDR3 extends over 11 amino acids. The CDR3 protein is CASSIYTEAFF. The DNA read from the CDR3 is TGTGCCAGTAGTATCTACACTGAA.

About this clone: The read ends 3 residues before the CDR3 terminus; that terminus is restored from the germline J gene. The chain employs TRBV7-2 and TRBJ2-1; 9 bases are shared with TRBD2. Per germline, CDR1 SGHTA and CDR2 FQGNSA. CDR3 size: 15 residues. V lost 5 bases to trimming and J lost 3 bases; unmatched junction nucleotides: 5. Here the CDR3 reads CASSIGLALYNEQFF. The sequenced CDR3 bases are TGTGCCAGCAGCATAGGACTAGCGCTCTACAATGAG.

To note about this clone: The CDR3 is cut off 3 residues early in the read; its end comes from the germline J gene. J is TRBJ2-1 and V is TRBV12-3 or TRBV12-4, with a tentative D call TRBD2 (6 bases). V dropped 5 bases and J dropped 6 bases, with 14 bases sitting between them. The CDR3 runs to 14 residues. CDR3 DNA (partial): TGTGCCAGCAGTGTGGGTTCTAGCGTCAATGAG. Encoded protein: CASSVGSSVNE. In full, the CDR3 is CASSVGSSVNEQFF.

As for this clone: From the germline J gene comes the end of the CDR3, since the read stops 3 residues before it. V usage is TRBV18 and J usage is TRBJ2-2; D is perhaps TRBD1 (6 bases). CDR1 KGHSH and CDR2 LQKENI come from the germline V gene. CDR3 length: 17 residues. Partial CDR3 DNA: TGTGCCAGCTCACCGTGGGACACTCGCCCCTATAATTCACCG. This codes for CASSPWDTRPYNSP. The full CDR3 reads CASSPWDTRPYNSPLFF.

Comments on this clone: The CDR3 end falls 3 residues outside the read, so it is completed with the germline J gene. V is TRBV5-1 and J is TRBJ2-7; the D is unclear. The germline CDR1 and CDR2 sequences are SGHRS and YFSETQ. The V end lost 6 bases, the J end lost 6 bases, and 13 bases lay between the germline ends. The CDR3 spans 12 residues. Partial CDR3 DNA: TGCGCCAGCACCCTTGAGGTTGGCGAG. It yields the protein CASTLEVGE. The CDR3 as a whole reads CASTLEVGEQYF.

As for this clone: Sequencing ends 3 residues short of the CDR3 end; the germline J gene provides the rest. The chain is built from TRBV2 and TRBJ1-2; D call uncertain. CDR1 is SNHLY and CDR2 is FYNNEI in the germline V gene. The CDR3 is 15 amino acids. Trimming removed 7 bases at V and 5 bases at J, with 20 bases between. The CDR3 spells CASTEEYSHGYGYTF. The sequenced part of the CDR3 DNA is TGTGCCAGCACAGAAGAGTACAGCCACGGATATGGC.

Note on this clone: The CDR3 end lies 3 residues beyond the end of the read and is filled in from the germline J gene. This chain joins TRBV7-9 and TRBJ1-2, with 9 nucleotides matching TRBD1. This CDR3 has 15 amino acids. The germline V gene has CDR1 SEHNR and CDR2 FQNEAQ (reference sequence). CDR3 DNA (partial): TGTGCCAGCAGCGAACAACCGGGACAGGGTAGTCGC. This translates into CASSEQPGQGSR. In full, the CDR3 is CASSEQPGQGSRYTF.

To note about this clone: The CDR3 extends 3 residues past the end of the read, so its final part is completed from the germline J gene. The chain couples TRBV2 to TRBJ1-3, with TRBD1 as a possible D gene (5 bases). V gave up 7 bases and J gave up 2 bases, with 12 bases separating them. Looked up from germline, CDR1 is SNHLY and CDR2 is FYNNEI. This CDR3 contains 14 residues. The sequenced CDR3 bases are TGTGCCAGCAATGGGGCGGCGACTGGAAACACC. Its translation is CASNGAATGNT. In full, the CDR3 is CASNGAATGNTIYF.

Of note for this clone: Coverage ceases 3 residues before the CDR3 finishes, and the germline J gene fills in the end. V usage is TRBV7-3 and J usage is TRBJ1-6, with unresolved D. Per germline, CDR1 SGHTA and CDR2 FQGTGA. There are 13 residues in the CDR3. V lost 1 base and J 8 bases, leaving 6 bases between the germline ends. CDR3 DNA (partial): TGTGCCAGCAGCTTAAACAGTCATTCACCC. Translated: CASSLNSHSP. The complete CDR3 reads CASSLNSHSPLHF.

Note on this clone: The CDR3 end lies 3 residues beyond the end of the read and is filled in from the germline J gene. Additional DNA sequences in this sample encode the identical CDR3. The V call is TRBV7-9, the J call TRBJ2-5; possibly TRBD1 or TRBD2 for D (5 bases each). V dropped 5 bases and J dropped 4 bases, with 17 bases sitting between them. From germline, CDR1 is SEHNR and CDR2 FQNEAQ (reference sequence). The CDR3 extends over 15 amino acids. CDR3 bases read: TGTGCCAGCAGCCCCCTTAGGGTGAGGGGAGAGACC. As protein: CASSPLRVRGET. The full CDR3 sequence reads CASSPLRVRGETQYF.

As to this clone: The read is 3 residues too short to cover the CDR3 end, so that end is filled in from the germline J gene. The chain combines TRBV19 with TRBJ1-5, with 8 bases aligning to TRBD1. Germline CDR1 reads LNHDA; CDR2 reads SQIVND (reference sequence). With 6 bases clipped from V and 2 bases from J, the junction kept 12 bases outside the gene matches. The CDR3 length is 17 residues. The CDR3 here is CASSRSGGMVGNQPQHF. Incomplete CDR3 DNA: TGTGCCAGTAGCCGATCAGGGGGCATGGTAGGCAATCAGCCC.

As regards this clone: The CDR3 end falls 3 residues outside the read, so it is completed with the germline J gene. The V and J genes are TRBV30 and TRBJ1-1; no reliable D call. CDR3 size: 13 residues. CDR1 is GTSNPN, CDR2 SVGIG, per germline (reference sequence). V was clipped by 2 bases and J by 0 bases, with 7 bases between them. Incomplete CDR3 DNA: TGTGCCTGGAGTAGGGTACTGAACACTGAA. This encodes CAWSRVLNTE. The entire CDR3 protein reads CAWSRVLNTEAFF.

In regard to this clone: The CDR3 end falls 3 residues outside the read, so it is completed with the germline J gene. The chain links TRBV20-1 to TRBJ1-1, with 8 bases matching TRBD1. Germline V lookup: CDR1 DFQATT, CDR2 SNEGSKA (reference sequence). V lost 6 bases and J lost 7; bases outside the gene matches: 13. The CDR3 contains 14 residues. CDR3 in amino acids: CSATKDRVFGEAFF. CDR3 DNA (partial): TGCAGTGCAACGAAGGACAGGGTTTTTGGTGAA.